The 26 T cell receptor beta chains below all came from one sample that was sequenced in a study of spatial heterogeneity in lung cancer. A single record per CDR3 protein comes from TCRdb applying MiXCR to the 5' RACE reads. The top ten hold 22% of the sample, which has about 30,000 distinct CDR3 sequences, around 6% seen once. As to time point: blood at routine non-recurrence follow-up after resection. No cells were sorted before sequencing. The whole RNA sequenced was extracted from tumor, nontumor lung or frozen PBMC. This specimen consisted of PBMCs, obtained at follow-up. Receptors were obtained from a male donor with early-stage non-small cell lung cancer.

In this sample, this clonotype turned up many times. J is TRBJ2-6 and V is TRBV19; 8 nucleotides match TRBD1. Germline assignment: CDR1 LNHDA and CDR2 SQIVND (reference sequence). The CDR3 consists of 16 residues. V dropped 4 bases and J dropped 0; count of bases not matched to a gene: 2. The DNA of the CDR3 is TGTGCCAGTAGTAGGGACAGGAACTCTGGGGCCAACGTCCTGACTTTC. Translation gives CASSRDRNSGANVLTF.

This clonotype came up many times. For the CDR3, the DNA is TGTGCCAGCAGTCTAAGAGGGGTTAATTCACCCCTCCACTTT. Its translation: CASSLRGVNSPLHF. This chain uses TRBV6-5 with TRBJ1-6; tentative D call: TRBD1 (5 bases). Trimming removed 5 bases from V and 6 bases from J, with 11 bases in between. The CDR3 has 14 amino acids. Looked up from germline, CDR1 is MNHEY and CDR2 is SVGAGI.

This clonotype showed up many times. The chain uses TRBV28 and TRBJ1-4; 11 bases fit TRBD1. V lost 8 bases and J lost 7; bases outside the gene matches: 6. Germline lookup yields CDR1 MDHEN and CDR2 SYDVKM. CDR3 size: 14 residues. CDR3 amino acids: CASGRGQGVEKLFF. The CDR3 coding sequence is TGTGCCAGCGGCAGGGGACAGGGGGTTGAAAAACTGTTTTTT.

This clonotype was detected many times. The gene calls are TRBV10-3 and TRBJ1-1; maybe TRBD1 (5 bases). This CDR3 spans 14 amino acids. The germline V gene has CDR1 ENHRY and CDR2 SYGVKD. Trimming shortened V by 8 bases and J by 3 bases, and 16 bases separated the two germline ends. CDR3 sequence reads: CAILDPGGYTEAFF. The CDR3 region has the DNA TGTGCCATCCTAGACCCTGGGGGGTACACTGAAGCTTTCTTT.

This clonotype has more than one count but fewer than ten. The CDR3 loop reads CSARDLGGSNQPQHF. DNA of the CDR3: TGCAGTGCTAGAGATCTAGGGGGTTCCAATCAGCCCCAGCATTTT. The chain joins TRBV20-1 to TRBJ1-5, with TRBD1 as a possible D gene (6 bases). Trimming cost V 0 bases and J 3 bases, with 12 bases left between them. The CDR3 has 15 residues. Per germline, CDR1 DFQATT and CDR2 SNEGSKA (reference sequence).

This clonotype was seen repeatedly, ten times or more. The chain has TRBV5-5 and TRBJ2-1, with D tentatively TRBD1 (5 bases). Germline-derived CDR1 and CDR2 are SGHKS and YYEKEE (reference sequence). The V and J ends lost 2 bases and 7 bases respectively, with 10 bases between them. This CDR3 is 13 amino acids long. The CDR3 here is CASSLTPGNEQFF. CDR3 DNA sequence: TGTGCCAGCAGCTTAACCCCAGGGAATGAGCAGTTCTTC.

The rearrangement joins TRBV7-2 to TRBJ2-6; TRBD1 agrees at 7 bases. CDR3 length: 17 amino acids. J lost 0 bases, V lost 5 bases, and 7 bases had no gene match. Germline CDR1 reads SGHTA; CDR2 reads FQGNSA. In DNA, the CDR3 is TGTGCCAGCAGCCCTCGGACAGGAAGCTCTGGGGCCAACGTCCTGACTTTC. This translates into CASSPRTGSSGANVLTF.

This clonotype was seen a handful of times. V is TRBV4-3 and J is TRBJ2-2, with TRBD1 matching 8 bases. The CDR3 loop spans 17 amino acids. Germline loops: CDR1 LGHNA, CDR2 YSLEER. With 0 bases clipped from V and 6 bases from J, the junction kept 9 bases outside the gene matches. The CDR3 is CASSQDQYRGAAGELFF. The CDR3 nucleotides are TGCGCCAGCAGCCAAGATCAGTACAGGGGGGCCGCCGGGGAGCTGTTTTTT.

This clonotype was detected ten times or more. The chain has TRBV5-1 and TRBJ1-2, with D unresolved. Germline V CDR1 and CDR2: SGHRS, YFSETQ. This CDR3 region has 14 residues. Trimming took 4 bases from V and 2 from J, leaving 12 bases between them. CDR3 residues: CASSEGPGNYGYTF. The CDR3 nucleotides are TGCGCCAGCAGCGAAGGACCGGGAAACTATGGCTACACCTTC.

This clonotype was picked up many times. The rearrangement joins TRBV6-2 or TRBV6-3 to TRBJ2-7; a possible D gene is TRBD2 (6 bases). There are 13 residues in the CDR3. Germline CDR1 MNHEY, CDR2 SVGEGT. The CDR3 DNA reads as TGTGGTTCAAAAGACCGGGAGTCGTACGAGCAGTACGTC. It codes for CGSKDRESYEQYV.

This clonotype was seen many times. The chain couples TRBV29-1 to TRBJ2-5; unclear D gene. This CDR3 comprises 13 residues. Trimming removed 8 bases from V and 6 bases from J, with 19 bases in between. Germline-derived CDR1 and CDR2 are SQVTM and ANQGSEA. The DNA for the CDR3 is TGCAGCCAGCGCGGTCTTACGGGCAAGACCCAGTACTTC. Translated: CSQRGLTGKTQYF.

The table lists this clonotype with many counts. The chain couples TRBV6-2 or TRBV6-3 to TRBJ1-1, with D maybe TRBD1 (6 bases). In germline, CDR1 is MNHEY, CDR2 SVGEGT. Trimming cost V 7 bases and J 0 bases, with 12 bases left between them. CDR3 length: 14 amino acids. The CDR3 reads CASKIGGMNTEAFF. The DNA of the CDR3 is TGTGCCAGCAAGATAGGGGGGATGAACACTGAAGCTTTCTTT.

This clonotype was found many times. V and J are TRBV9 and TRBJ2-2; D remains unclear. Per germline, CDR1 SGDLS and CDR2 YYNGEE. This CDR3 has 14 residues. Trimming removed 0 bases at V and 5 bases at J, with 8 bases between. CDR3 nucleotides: TGTGCCAGCAGCGTAGCTAGGAGTACCGGGGAGCTGTTTTTT. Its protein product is CASSVARSTGELFF.

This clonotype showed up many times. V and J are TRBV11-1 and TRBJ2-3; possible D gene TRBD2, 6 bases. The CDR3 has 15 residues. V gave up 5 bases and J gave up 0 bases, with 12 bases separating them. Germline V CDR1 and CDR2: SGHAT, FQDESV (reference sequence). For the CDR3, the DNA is TGTGCCAGCAGCCCACTGCGGGGAAGCACAGATACGCAGTATTTT. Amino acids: CASSPLRGSTDTQYF.

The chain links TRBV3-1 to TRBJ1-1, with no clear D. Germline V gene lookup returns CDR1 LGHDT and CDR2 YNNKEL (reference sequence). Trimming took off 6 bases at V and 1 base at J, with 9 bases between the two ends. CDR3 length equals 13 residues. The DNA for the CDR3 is TGTGCCAGCAGAAGGACGGAGAACACTGAAGCTTTCTTT. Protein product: CASRRTENTEAFF.

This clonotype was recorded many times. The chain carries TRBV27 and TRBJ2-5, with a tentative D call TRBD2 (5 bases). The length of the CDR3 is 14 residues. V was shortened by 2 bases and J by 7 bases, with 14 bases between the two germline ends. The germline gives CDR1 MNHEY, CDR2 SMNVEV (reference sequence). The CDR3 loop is CASSLVQNRGTQYF. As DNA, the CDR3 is TGTGCCAGCAGTTTAGTGCAGAACCGGGGGACCCAGTACTTC.

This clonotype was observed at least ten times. As DNA, the CDR3 is TGTGCCAGCACCTCTTCCAGGTCTTCCTACGAGCAGTACTTC. Translating gives CASTSSRSSYEQYF. The chain recombines TRBV12-3 or TRBV12-4 with TRBJ2-7; no reliable D call. The V gene lost 7 bases and the J gene lost 1 base, with 14 bases spanning the gap. The CDR3 is 14 residues long.

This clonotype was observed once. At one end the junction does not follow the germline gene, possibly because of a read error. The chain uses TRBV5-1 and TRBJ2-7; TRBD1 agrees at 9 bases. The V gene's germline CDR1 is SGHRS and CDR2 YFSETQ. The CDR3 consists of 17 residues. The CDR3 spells CASSHSGTGSPTYDQYF. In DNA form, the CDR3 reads TGCGCCAGCAGCCATTCCGGGACAGGGAGCCCCACCTACGACCAGTACTTC.

CDR3 residues: CASSAGTGHQPQHF. In DNA form, the CDR3 reads TGTGCCAGCAGTGCTGGGACAGGGCATCAGCCCCAGCATTTT. The chain carries TRBV2 and TRBJ1-5; 9 nucleotides align to TRBD1. V trimming: 4 bases; J trimming: 5 bases; junction bases outside the gene matches: 3. CDR3 length: 14 amino acids. Germline V CDR1 and CDR2: SNHLY, FYNNEI.

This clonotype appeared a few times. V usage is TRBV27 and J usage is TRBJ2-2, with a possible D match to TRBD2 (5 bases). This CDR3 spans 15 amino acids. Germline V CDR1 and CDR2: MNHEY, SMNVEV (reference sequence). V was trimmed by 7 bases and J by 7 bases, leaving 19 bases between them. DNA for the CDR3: TGTGCCAGCACCCCCTTGGATTGGGCGGGCGGGGAGCTGTTTTTT. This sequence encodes CASTPLDWAGGELFF.

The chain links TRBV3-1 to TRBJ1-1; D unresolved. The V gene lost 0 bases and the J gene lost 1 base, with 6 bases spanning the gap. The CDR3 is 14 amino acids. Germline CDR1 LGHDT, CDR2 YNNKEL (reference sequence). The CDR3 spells CASSQDEQNTEAFF. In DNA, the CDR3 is TGTGCCAGCAGCCAAGATGAACAGAACACTGAAGCTTTCTTT.

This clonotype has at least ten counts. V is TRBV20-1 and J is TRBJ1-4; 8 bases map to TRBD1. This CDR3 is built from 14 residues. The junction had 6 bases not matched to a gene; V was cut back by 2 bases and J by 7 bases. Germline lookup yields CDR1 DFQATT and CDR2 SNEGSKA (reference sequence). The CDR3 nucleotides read TGCAGTGCTAGAAAGCAGGGGGCTAGTGAAAAACTGTTTTTT. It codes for CSARKQGASEKLFF.

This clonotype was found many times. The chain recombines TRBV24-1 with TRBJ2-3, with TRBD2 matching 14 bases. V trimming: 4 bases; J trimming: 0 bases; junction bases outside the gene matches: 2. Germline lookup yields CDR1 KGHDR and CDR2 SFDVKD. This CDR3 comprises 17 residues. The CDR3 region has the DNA TGTGCCACCAGTGAGAGGACTAGCGGGGGGAGCACAGATACGCAGTATTTT. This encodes CATSERTSGGSTDTQYF.

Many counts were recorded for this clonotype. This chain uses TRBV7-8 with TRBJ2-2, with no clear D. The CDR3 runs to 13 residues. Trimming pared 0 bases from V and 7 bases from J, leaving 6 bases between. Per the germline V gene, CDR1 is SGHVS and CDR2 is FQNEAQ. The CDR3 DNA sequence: TGTGCCAGCAGCTTAGCCTTAAGCGGGGAGCTGTTTTTT. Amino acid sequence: CASSLALSGELFF. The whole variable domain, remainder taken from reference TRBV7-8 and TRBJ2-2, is GAGVSQSPRYKVAKRGQDVALRCDPISGHVSLFWYQQALGQGPEFLTYFQNEAQLDKSGLPSDRFFAERPEGSVSTLKIQRTQQEDSAVYLCASSLALSGELFFGEGSRLTVL.

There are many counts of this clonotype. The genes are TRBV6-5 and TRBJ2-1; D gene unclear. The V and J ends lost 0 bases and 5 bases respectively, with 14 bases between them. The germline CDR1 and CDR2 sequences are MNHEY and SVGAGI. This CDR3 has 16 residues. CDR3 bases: TGTGCCAGCAGTTACTCTTTTGGGGTATTCAACAATGAGCAGTTCTTC. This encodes CASSYSFGVFNNEQFF.

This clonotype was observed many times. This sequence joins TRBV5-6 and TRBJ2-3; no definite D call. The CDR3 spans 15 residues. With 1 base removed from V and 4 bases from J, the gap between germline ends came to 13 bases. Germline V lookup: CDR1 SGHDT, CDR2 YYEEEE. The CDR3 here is CASSLFAINADTQYF. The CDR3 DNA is TGTGCCAGCAGCTTGTTTGCGATAAACGCAGATACGCAGTATTTT.